The next 30 T cell receptor beta chains were all read from a single sample in a study of glioma-infiltrating T cells. The iRepertoire nested amplicon-rescue multiplex PCR amplified TCR alpha and beta CDR3s from RNA. TCRdb itself ran the multiplex PCR reads through MiXCR, one entry per CDR3 protein. The sample includes roughly 190,000 distinct CDR3 sequences, 32% of them seen just once. Sequencing was carried out using glioma tissue, nonneoplastic brain tissue, or PBMCs (not recorded which). The source of these receptors is a human donor with low-grade glioma or glioblastoma, undergoing nonglioma brain surgery, or in good health (not recorded which).

Details on this clonotype: Being one base from a much bigger clone, this may be a read error. The J gene is TRBJ2-7, the V gene TRBV6-1; 16 positions agree with TRBD2. The V gene end was trimmed by 5 bases and the J gene end by 6 bases; junction bases not matched to a gene: 10. The CDR3 length is 17 residues. Germline lookup yields CDR1 MNHNS and CDR2 SASEGT. The CDR3 bases are TGTGCCAGCAGTCAGCCCCAGGGACTAGCGGGAGGGTGCGAGCAGTACTTC. Protein product: CASSQPQGLAGGCEQYF.

The rearrangement links TRBV19 to TRBJ2-3; 8 bases map to TRBD2. CDR1 and CDR2 from the germline V gene are LNHDA and SQIVND (reference sequence). The V and J ends lost 7 bases and 8 bases, in that order; junction bases with no gene match: 14. The CDR3 loop spans 15 amino acids. The CDR3 here is CASTSGTSKSATQYF. The CDR3, as DNA: TGTGCCAGTACCTCCGGGACTAGTAAGTCTGCTACGCAGTATTTT.

In its sample, this clonotype was seen many times. CDR3 bases: TGTGCCAGCAGCTTAGGTCCCAGCGGGAGTACCGCCTACAATGAGCAGTTCTTC. Translation gives CASSLGPSGSTAYNEQFF. This chain joins TRBV7-2 and TRBJ2-1; 8 bases are shared with TRBD2. The V gene's germline CDR1 is SGHTA and CDR2 FQGNSA. The CDR3 has 18 residues. J gave up 2 bases and V 1 base, and 10 bases lay outside the gene matches.

This clonotype was recorded at least ten times. The chain couples TRBV10-3 to TRBJ2-1, with TRBD2 identical over 12 bases. CDR3 length: 13 residues. The ends lost 9 bases at V and 9 bases at J; junction bases unmatched: 6. Germline CDR1 reads ENHRY; CDR2 reads SYGVKD. Here the CDR3 DNA reads TGTGCCATAGACCAGACTAGCGGGAGTGAGCAGTTCTTC. This gives the protein CAIDQTSGSEQFF.

This clonotype was detected only a few times. This chain links TRBV5-4 with TRBJ2-3; D is ambiguous. The V gene's germline CDR1 is SGHNT and CDR2 YYREEE (reference sequence). V lost 3 bases to trimming and J lost 1 base, with 9 bases between them. The CDR3 contains 14 residues. In DNA form, the CDR3 reads TGTGCCAGCAGCTCAGTTGACGGCACAGATACGCAGTATTTT. This codes for CASSSVDGTDTQYF.

This clonotype was seen repeatedly, ten times or more. The chain is built from TRBV10-3 and TRBJ1-1; TRBD1 matches at 7 bases. Trimming took 10 bases from V and 3 from J; bases not matched to a gene: 8. The germline gives CDR1 ENHRY, CDR2 SYGVKD. This CDR3 has 13 amino acids. The CDR3: CASRTQGDTEAFF. The DNA for the CDR3 is TGTGCCAGCAGGACCCAGGGGGACACTGAAGCTTTCTTT.

The chain recombines TRBV3-1 with TRBJ2-3, with 10 bases matching TRBD1. There are 20 residues in the CDR3. V gave up 6 bases and J gave up 0 bases; unmatched junction bases: 18. Germline V gene lookup returns CDR1 LGHDT and CDR2 YNNKEL (reference sequence). CDR3 sequence reads: CASSYGSGTGVGSSTDTQYF. In DNA, the CDR3 is TGTGCCAGCAGTTACGGCTCCGGGACAGGGGTTGGGTCTAGCACAGATACGCAGTATTTT.

The sample holds many counts of this clonotype. The V gene is TRBV15, the J gene TRBJ2-1; tentatively, D is TRBD1 (6 bases). V dropped 0 bases and J dropped 5 bases, with 14 bases sitting between them. CDR1 and CDR2 from the germline V gene are LNHNV and YYDKDF (reference sequence). The CDR3 runs to 16 residues. For the CDR3, the DNA is TGTGCCACCAGCAGAGAGGGACACTGGGTTAACAATGAGCAGTTCTTC. It encodes CATSREGHWVNNEQFF.

The rearrangement links TRBV20-1 to TRBJ2-5, with TRBD2 identical over 10 bases. J lost 4 bases, V lost 2 bases, and 10 bases had no gene match. This CDR3 contains 16 residues. The V gene's germline CDR1 is DFQATT and CDR2 SNEGSKA (reference sequence). CDR3 loop: CSARPGLAGVGETQYF. Here the CDR3 DNA reads TGCAGTGCTAGACCGGGCCTAGCGGGAGTCGGAGAGACCCAGTACTTC.

This clonotype was observed a handful of times. This chain's CDR3 is CASSRTSGSQETQYF. DNA for the CDR3: TGTGCCAGCAGTCGGACTAGCGGGAGTCAAGAGACCCAGTACTTC. This sequence joins TRBV9 and TRBJ2-5; 13 positions match TRBD2. V lost 5 bases, J lost 2 bases, and 3 bases stayed unmatched. The CDR3 totals 15 residues. The germline gives CDR1 SGDLS, CDR2 YYNGEE.

This clonotype has a count of ten or more. The V gene is TRBV6-1, the J gene TRBJ1-2; 7 nucleotides align to TRBD1. Trimming cost V 6 bases and J 2 bases; bases outside gene matches: 0. The germline V gene encodes CDR1 MNHNS and CDR2 SASEGT. The CDR3 runs 12 residues. CDR3 protein: CASRDRNYGYTF. Written as DNA, the CDR3 is TGTGCCAGCAGGGACAGGAACTATGGCTACACCTTC.

For this clonotype: A single base separates this from a much larger clone, so it may be a read error. The CDR3 DNA follows: TGTGCCAGCAGCGTCGAAGCGGGAGGGCGATTGGGGAATGAGCAGTTCTTC. This gives the protein CASSVEAGGRLGNEQFF. The chain combines TRBV3-1 with TRBJ2-1, with 10 bases that match TRBD2. The CDR3 contains 17 residues. Trimming took 5 bases from V and 7 from J; bases not matched to a gene: 14. Per the germline V gene, CDR1 is LGHDT and CDR2 is YNNKEL (reference sequence).

A few counts support this clonotype. The rearrangement links TRBV5-4 to TRBJ2-5; the match to TRBD2 covers 10 bases. V shed 0 bases, J shed 4 bases, and the junction held 6 bases outside the gene matches. The V gene's germline CDR1 is SGHNT and CDR2 YYREEE (reference sequence). This CDR3 region has 16 residues. Here the CDR3 reads CASSLAPLAGAETQYF. For the CDR3, the DNA is TGTGCCAGCAGCTTGGCGCCCCTAGCGGGAGCAGAGACCCAGTACTTC. The full variable domain, with the rest looked up from reference TRBV5-4 and TRBJ2-5, is ETGVTQSPTHLIKTRGQQVTLRCSSQSGHNTVSWYQQALGQGPQFIFQYYREEENGRGNFPPRFSGLQFPNYSSELNVNALELDDSALYLCASSLAPLAGAETQYFGPGTRLLVL.

This clonotype was counted at least ten times. V gene TRBV27 combines with J gene TRBJ1-1, with D possibly TRBD1 on 5 matching bases. V was trimmed by 6 bases and J by 0 bases, leaving 14 bases between them. The germline V gene has CDR1 MNHEY and CDR2 SMNVEV (reference sequence). The CDR3 loop spans 15 amino acids. The CDR3 region is CASSLQGYMNTEAFF. In nucleotides, the CDR3 is TGTGCCAGCAGCCTCCAGGGTTACATGAACACTGAAGCTTTCTTT.

The chain employs TRBV7-3 and TRBJ2-5, with TRBD1 matching over 8 bases. J was trimmed by 5 bases and V by 3 bases; bases with no gene match: 2. Germline-derived CDR1 and CDR2 are SGHTA and FQGTGA. There are 13 residues in the CDR3. The CDR3 DNA reads as TGTGCCAGCAGCTTGGACAGGGCGGAGACCCAGTACTTC. Translation gives CASSLDRAETQYF.

This clonotype was seen ten or more times. This CDR3 reads CASSSTGSGANVLTF. CDR3 DNA: TGTGCCAGCAGTTCAACAGGGTCTGGGGCCAACGTCCTGACTTTC. V is TRBV27 and J is TRBJ2-6; tentatively, D is TRBD1 (6 bases). The CDR3 is 15 amino acids. Trimming removed 4 bases from V and 1 base from J, with 8 bases in between. The germline V gene has CDR1 MNHEY and CDR2 SMNVEV (reference sequence).

V usage is TRBV27 and J usage is TRBJ1-1, with TRBD1 matching over 7 bases. CDR1 MNHEY and CDR2 SMNVEV come from the germline V gene (reference sequence). Unmatched junction bases numbered 8, after V lost 6 bases and J lost 7 bases. This CDR3 has 13 amino acids. Here the CDR3 reads CASRDRQDGEAFF. CDR3 sequence (DNA): TGTGCCAGCAGGGACAGGCAGGACGGTGAAGCTTTCTTT.

On this clonotype: A much larger clone differs by one base, so this may be a read error. The CDR3 reads CASSPRGLASRQFF. The DNA for the CDR3 is TGTGCCAGCAGCCCACGGGGACTAGCTTCTCGTCAGTTCTTC. V usage is TRBV7-9 and J usage is TRBJ2-1; 9 bases line up with TRBD2. V lost 5 bases to trimming and J lost 13 bases; unmatched junction nucleotides: 12. The CDR3 sequence is 14 residues long. From germline, CDR1 is SEHNR and CDR2 FQNEAQ (reference sequence).

This clonotype was seen at least ten times. V gene TRBV7-9 combines with J gene TRBJ2-3; 10 bases map to TRBD2. V lost 2 bases and J lost 1; bases outside the gene matches: 0. The CDR3 has 15 amino acids. Germline CDR1 reads SEHNR; CDR2 reads FQNEAQ (reference sequence). CDR3 in DNA: TGTGCCAGCAGCTTAACTAGCGGGGGCACAGATACGCAGTATTTT. It is translated as CASSLTSGGTDTQYF. Supplemented by reference TRBV7-9 and TRBJ2-3, the full variable domain reads DTGVSQNPRHKITKRGQNVTFRCDPISEHNRLYWYRQTLGQGPEFLTYFQNEAQLEKSRLLSDRFSAERPKGSFSTLEIQRTEQGDSAMYLCASSLTSGGTDTQYFGPGTRLTVL.

The genes are TRBV7-2 and TRBJ2-3; no clear D. Per germline, CDR1 SGHTA and CDR2 FQGNSA. V lost 6 bases, J lost 0 bases, and 19 bases lay in between. CDR3 length: 17 residues. CDR3 DNA sequence: TGTGCCAGCAGATTAAGTCGTTGGCGAAGGAGCACAGATACGCAGTATTTT. Translated, it gives CASRLSRWRRSTDTQYF. The full variable domain, its missing parts supplied by reference TRBV7-2 and TRBJ2-3, is GAGVSQSPSNKVTEKGKDVELRCDPISGHTALYWYRQSLGQGLEFLIYFQGNSAPDKSGLPSDRFSAERTGGSVSTLTIQRTQQEDSAVYLCASRLSRWRRSTDTQYFGPGTRLTVL.

Regarding this clonotype: An end of the junction does not agree with germline; a read error may underlie this. The rearrangement links TRBV6-2 or TRBV6-3 to TRBJ2-3, with a possible D match to TRBD1 (7 bases). The V gene's germline CDR1 is MNHEY and CDR2 SVGEGT. The CDR3 extends over 16 amino acids. The CDR3 here is CASSQGETRETDTHYF. Written as DNA, the CDR3 is TGTGCCAGCAGCCAGGGGGAGACTAGAGAGACAGATACGCATTATTTT.

This clonotype was found many times. The chain carries TRBV20-1 and TRBJ1-5; no clear D. Deletions cut 0 bases from V and 7 bases from J, with 7 bases between. This CDR3 region has 12 residues. The germline gives CDR1 DFQATT, CDR2 SNEGSKA (reference sequence). CDR3 sequence reads: CSARDWAQPQHF. The CDR3 nucleotides read TGCAGTGCTAGAGATTGGGCGCAGCCCCAGCATTTT.

The chain couples TRBV29-1 to TRBJ2-4; D is perhaps TRBD1 (6 bases). The CDR3 totals 16 residues. Germline V gives CDR1 SQVTM, CDR2 ANQGSEA. Trimming stripped 6 bases from V and 3 bases from J, with 21 bases between. The CDR3 DNA sequence: TGCAGCGTCGCAGTTCTAAACAGGGAAAACAAAAACATTCAGTACTTC. Translated: CSVAVLNRENKNIQYF.

Concerning this clonotype: Since a much larger clone is just one base distant, this may be a read error. The chain recombines TRBV24-1 with TRBJ2-5, with D hard to call. This CDR3 contains 12 residues. Germline V CDR1 and CDR2: KGHDR, SFDVKD. In DNA form, the CDR3 reads TGTGCCACCAGTGTGTCTGGGATCGAGCAGCACTTC. This gives the protein CATSVSGIEQHF.

The rearrangement joins TRBV6-1 to TRBJ1-1; tentatively, D is TRBD1 (6 bases). The germline gives CDR1 MNHNS, CDR2 SASEGT. V dropped 7 bases and J dropped 4 bases, with 10 bases sitting between them. This CDR3 has 12 amino acids. The CDR3, as DNA: TGTGCCAGCACTAAGGGGGGCACTGAAGCTTTCTTT. As protein: CASTKGGTEAFF.

At least ten counts were recorded for this clonotype. The rearrangement links TRBV6-1 to TRBJ2-1, with D possibly TRBD1 on 6 matching bases. Trimming cost V 5 bases and J 4 bases, with 6 bases left between them. The CDR3 has 12 residues. The V gene's germline CDR1 is MNHNS and CDR2 SASEGT. The CDR3 DNA sequence: TGTGCCAGCAGTAGGGGGTACAATGAGCAGTTCTTC. This codes for CASSRGYNEQFF.

Comment on this clonotype: A much larger clone differs by one base, so this may be a read error. This chain joins TRBV7-8 and TRBJ1-6; the D gene is possibly TRBD1 (6 bases). Germline V gene sequence: CDR1 SGHVS, CDR2 FQNEAQ. The CDR3 is 14 residues long. The CDR3 DNA sequence: TGTGCCAGCAGCTTAGAAGGGGGTAAATCACTCCTCCACTTT. As protein: CASSLEGGKSLLHF.

The V gene is TRBV11-3, the J gene TRBJ1-5, with D possibly TRBD1 on 5 matching bases. This CDR3 has 17 amino acids. In germline, CDR1 is SGHNT, CDR2 YENEEA. Deletions cut 0 bases from V and 0 bases from J, with 12 bases between. CDR3 sequence reads: CASSLDSGEYSNQPQHF. In DNA form, the CDR3 reads TGTGCCAGCAGCTTAGATTCGGGGGAATATAGCAATCAGCCCCAGCATTTT.

This clonotype was seen more than once but under ten times. A much larger clone lies a single base off, so this may be a read error. The chain combines TRBV15 with TRBJ2-6; D assignment may be TRBD1 or TRBD2 (5 bases each). The CDR3 covers 15 residues. Germline V CDR1 and CDR2: LNHNV, YYDKDF (reference sequence). CDR3 DNA sequence: TGTGCCACCAGCAGTGGGTACTCTGGGGGCAACGTCCTGACTTTC. It yields the protein CATSSGYSGGNVLTF. Drawing the rest from reference TRBV15 and TRBJ2-6, the complete variable domain is DAMVIQNPRYQVTQFGKPVTLSCSQTLNHNVMYWYQQKSSQAPKLLFHYYDKDFNNEADTPDNFQSRRPNTSFCFLDIRSPGLGDTAMYLCATSSGYSGGNVLTFGAGSRLTVL.

On this clonotype: This may be a read error: a much more frequent sequence differs by one nucleotide. The chain joins TRBV6-2 or TRBV6-3 to TRBJ2-1, with TRBD2 matching 8 bases. This CDR3 comprises 15 residues. Per germline, CDR1 MNHEY and CDR2 SVGEGT. The DNA of the CDR3 is TGTGCCAGCATTTACCCTGGACTAGCCCTCGAGAAGCAGTTCTTC. Translating gives CASIYPGLALEKQFF.